This T cell receptor beta chain originates from a study of T cell repertoires in cytomegalovirus infection. Study in general: Indications of both CMV infection and matching HLA type were provided by public TCR beta signatures.

Each CDR3 protein gets one entry after TCRdb re-called the reads with MiXCR. The table has approximately 250,000 distinct CDR3 sequences, approximately 10% seen once. This clonotype has more than one count but fewer than ten. The antigen remains unidentified. General study findings and limits: Summed public TCR beta family frequency identified CMV carriers bearing the relevant HLA. CMV-specific TCR beta clonotypes restricted by HLA-C dominated the ex vivo response.

Germline V gives CDR1 MDHEN, CDR2 SYDVKM. V lost 4 bases and J 0 bases, leaving 10 bases between the germline ends. The CDR3 runs 15 residues. The sequenced sample was PBMCs. This chain joins TRBV28 and TRBJ1-5; possibly TRBD1 for D (5 bases). The receptor was derived from a human donor in good health (CMV status not recorded). Some clones in this sample may be carry-over from other donors' samples. The CDR3 spells CASSSRDYSNQPQHF. The CDR3 coding sequence is TGTGCCAGCAGTTCCAGGGACTATAGCAATCAGCCCCAGCATTTT. The entire variable domain, with the rest obtained from reference TRBV28 and TRBJ1-5, is as follows: DVKVTQSSRYLVKRTGEKVFLECVQDMDHENMFWYRQDPGLGLRLIYFSYDVKMKEKGDIPEGYSVSREKKERFSLILESASTNQTSMYLCASSSRDYSNQPQHFGDGTRLSIL.